This TCR beta chain derives from a study of metastatic and nonmetastatic thyroid tumors. Not a single patient had been given any form of treatment at any point before undergoing thyroid surgery. Study-level results: Reports indicated that malignant thyroid tumors showed significantly higher TCR beta diversity than benign nodules did, in blood and tumor.

TCRdb reanalyzed the PCR reads with MiXCR. Of about 40,000 clones in the sample, 9.5% to 12% were seen once. V dropped 6 bases and J dropped 8 bases, with 19 bases sitting between them. CDR1 MGHRA and CDR2 YSYEKL come from the germline V gene. The CDR3 is 14 residues long. There are many counts of this clone. Its antigen is still unknown. The sample consisted of blood. The TCR originated in a female donor with papillary thyroid cancer or a benign thyroid nodule (not recorded which). Some clones in this sample may be carry-over from other donors' samples. The V and J genes are TRBV4-1 and TRBJ1-2, with a tentative D call TRBD1 (6 bases). The CDR3 DNA is TGCGCCAGCAGACCCGTGGGGGGCCGGGGAGGCTACACCTTC. It encodes CASRPVGGRGGYTF.